The 25 T cell receptor beta chains reported below all come from one sample, sequenced in a study of T cell changes during pregnancy in multiple sclerosis. The method was immunoSEQ multiplex PCR; TCRdb's version includes in-frame clones alone and lacks a portion of them. The repertoire consists of fewer than 85,000 clones, with about 94% occurring once and the leading ten covering roughly 2.5%. The sequences come from peripheral blood, collected in the third trimester of pregnancy. These receptors all come from a female donor with multiple sclerosis, enrolled in a pregnancy study.

J is TRBJ2-1 and V is TRBV27, with D possibly TRBD2 on 5 matching bases. Trimming removed 3 bases at V and 5 bases at J, with 8 bases between. The CDR3 extends over 13 amino acids. Germline V lookup: CDR1 MNHEY, CDR2 SMNVEV (reference sequence). The CDR3 coding sequence is TGTGCCAGCAGTTTTAACGGGAACAATGAGCAGTTCTTC. The encoded protein is CASSFNGNNEQFF.

The gene calls are TRBV19 and TRBJ2-2, with 12 bases identical to TRBD2. V lost 7 bases to trimming and J lost 9 bases; unmatched junction nucleotides: 9. This CDR3 region has 15 residues. Germline V lookup: CDR1 LNHDA, CDR2 SQIVND (reference sequence). The CDR3 nucleotides are TGTGCCAGTACCTCTAGCGGGGGGGCCGATAGGGAGCTGTTTTTT. Translated, it gives CASTSSGGADRELFF.

The rearrangement uses TRBV11-2 and TRBJ2-7; D gene uncertain. The CDR3 is 12 residues long. With 7 bases removed from V and 2 bases from J, the gap between germline ends came to 9 bases. The germline gives CDR1 SGHAT, CDR2 FQNNGV. CDR3 DNA sequence: TGTGCCAGCACCTCCTTCCCCTACGAGCAGTACTTC. Encoded protein: CASTSFPYEQYF.

V usage is TRBV6-1 and J usage is TRBJ1-4, with D uncertain. This CDR3 contains 12 residues. Germline values: CDR1 MNHNS, CDR2 SASEGT. Trimming took off 8 bases at V and 12 bases at J, with 16 bases between the two ends. DNA for the CDR3: TGTGCCAGCGGGTTCAAGCCCGCGGAACTGTTTTTT. Protein: CASGFKPAELFF.

A few counts support this clone. The chain uses TRBV5-1 and TRBJ1-6, with D unclear. Trimming took 0 bases from V and 1 from J, leaving 5 bases between them. The CDR3 contains 15 residues. Germline values: CDR1 SGHRS, CDR2 YFSETQ. CDR3 loop: CASSLGTSYNSPLHF. CDR3 DNA: TGCGCCAGCAGCTTGGGGACTTCCTATAATTCACCCCTCCACTTT.

V and J are TRBV6-1 and TRBJ2-7; tentative D call: TRBD1 (6 bases). CDR1 is MNHNS, CDR2 SASEGT, per germline. Trimming pared 6 bases from V and 4 bases from J, leaving 13 bases between. This CDR3 has 13 residues. CDR3 bases: TGTGCCAGCAGCGCAGGGGAAAGGTACGAGCAGTACTTC. Its translation is CASSAGERYEQYF.

CDR3 nucleotide sequence: TGTGCCAGCAGTGGGACAGGGGTTGGGAGCACAGATACGCAGTATTTT. Amino acids: CASSGTGVGSTDTQYF. The chain recombines TRBV6-6 with TRBJ2-3, with 10 bases aligning to TRBD1. CDR1 MNHNY and CDR2 SVGAGI come from the germline V gene (reference sequence). This CDR3 has 16 amino acids. Trimming took 5 bases from V and 0 from J; bases not matched to a gene: 5.

The chain joins TRBV27 to TRBJ2-7, with D possibly being TRBD1 (6 bases). The CDR3 runs to 16 residues. The V end was cut by 5 bases, the J end by 0 bases, with 17 bases between. Germline CDR1 MNHEY, CDR2 SMNVEV (reference sequence). Written as DNA, the CDR3 is TGTGCCAGCAGTCTCACATGGACAGATCCCTCCTACGAGCAGTACTTC. Translated, it gives CASSLTWTDPSYEQYF.

The chain uses TRBV11-2 and TRBJ2-3; TRBD2 matches at 11 bases. V lost 3 bases, J lost 0 bases, and 8 bases stayed unmatched. The CDR3 runs 18 residues. Germline CDR1 SGHAT, CDR2 FQNNGV. The CDR3 reads CASSLYLRLAGSTDTQYF. The CDR3 DNA is TGTGCCAGCAGCTTGTACCTCAGACTAGCGGGGAGCACAGATACGCAGTATTTT.

This sequence joins TRBV19 and TRBJ2-7; D is perhaps TRBD1 (6 bases). There are 16 residues in the CDR3. Germline CDR1 LNHDA, CDR2 SQIVND (reference sequence). The ends were cut back, 2 bases at V and 2 bases at J, with 16 bases in the middle. CDR3 nucleotide sequence: TGTGCCAGTAGTATAACTCGAGGCTCAGGGGCCTACGAGCAGTACTTC. Translating gives CASSITRGSGAYEQYF. The full variable domain, its missing parts supplied by reference TRBV19 and TRBJ2-7, is DGGITQSPKYLFRKEGQNVTLSCEQNLNHDAMYWYRQDPGQGLRLIYYSQIVNDFQKGDIAEGYSVSREKKESFPLTVTSAQKNPTAFYLCASSITRGSGAYEQYFGPGTRLTVT.

The genes are TRBV4-2 and TRBJ2-7, with TRBD1 matching over 10 bases. From germline, CDR1 is LGHNA and CDR2 YNFKEQ. The CDR3 consists of 15 residues. The trim removed 3 bases at V and 3 bases at J, leaving 5 bases unmatched. The CDR3 DNA follows: TGTGCCAGCAGCCAGAGGGGGGACAGGGGCTACGAGCAGTACTTC. The encoded protein is CASSQRGDRGYEQYF.

The V call is TRBV6-1, the J call TRBJ1-2; a weak D match, TRBD1 (6 bases). The CDR3 is 15 amino acids. Trimming removed 6 bases at V and 3 bases at J, with 17 bases between. Per the germline V gene, CDR1 is MNHNS and CDR2 is SASEGT. The CDR3 sequence is CASRARDTVDYGYTF. The CDR3 coding sequence is TGTGCCAGCAGAGCCCGGGACACAGTGGACTATGGCTACACCTTC.

The CDR3 nucleotides are TGTGCCAGCAGCCCGGTGGGAGACACTGAAGCTTTCTTT. As protein: CASSPVGDTEAFF. The V call is TRBV7-9, the J call TRBJ1-1, with D unresolved. Germline CDR1 reads SEHNR; CDR2 reads FQNEAQ (reference sequence). Trimming took 5 bases from V and 3 from J, leaving 10 bases between them. CDR3 length: 13 amino acids.

The chain recombines TRBV6-4 with TRBJ2-3; tentatively, D is TRBD2 (5 bases). This CDR3 contains 14 residues. Germline CDR1 MRHNA, CDR2 SNTAGT. V was cut by 6 bases and J by 2 bases, with 12 bases left in between. In DNA, the CDR3 is TGTGCCAGCAGGTCGGGAAAAACCACAGATACGCAGTATTTT. Amino acids: CASRSGKTTDTQYF.

This chain uses TRBV9 with TRBJ1-1; no definite D call. This CDR3 region has 13 residues. CDR1 is SGDLS, CDR2 YYNGEE, per germline. V was trimmed by 3 bases and J by 3 bases, leaving 9 bases between them. Written as DNA, the CDR3 is TGTGCCAGCAGCGAGCGGGGTCACACTGAAGCTTTCTTT. Its protein product is CASSERGHTEAFF.

The V and J genes are TRBV6-6 and TRBJ1-5; D gene unclear. This CDR3 region has 12 residues. Trimming left V 10 bases short and J 0 bases short, with 7 bases between. Germline CDR1 is MNHNY and CDR2 is SVGAGI (reference sequence). The CDR3 sequence is CATEVSNQPQHF. CDR3 nucleotides: TGTGCCACCGAGGTTAGCAATCAGCCCCAGCATTTT.

The rearrangement joins TRBV9 to TRBJ2-7; TRBD2 matches 7 bases. There are 13 residues in the CDR3. Germline-derived CDR1 and CDR2 are SGDLS and YYNGEE. Trimming took 0 bases from V and 5 from J; bases not matched to a gene: 2. Written as DNA, the CDR3 is TGTGCCAGCAGCGTAGGGGAGGGAAACGAGCAGTACTTC. Protein product: CASSVGEGNEQYF.

V gene TRBV27 combines with J gene TRBJ2-7, with D tentatively TRBD2 (5 bases). The V gene's germline CDR1 is MNHEY and CDR2 SMNVEV (reference sequence). Trimming pared 5 bases from V and 2 bases from J, leaving 10 bases between. The CDR3 has 13 amino acids. The CDR3 sequence: CASSPGEAYEQYF. CDR3 DNA sequence: TGTGCCAGCAGTCCCGGGGAAGCCTACGAGCAGTACTTC.

The rearrangement uses TRBV7-2 and TRBJ1-2; D not certain. The CDR3 contains 13 residues. Germline assignment: CDR1 SGHTA and CDR2 FQGNSA. V dropped 2 bases and J dropped 0 bases, with 4 bases sitting between them. The CDR3 DNA reads as TGTGCCAGCAGCTTATGGCCTAACTATGGCTACACCTTC. This sequence encodes CASSLWPNYGYTF.

V is TRBV12-2 and J is TRBJ2-5; the table calls TRBD1, which could not be checked here. TRBV12-2 is classified as a pseudogene. This CDR3 is built from 16 residues. CDR3 DNA sequence: TGTGCAAGTCGCTTAGCGCTCCAAGGGGACCAAGAGACCCAGTACTTC. It translates to CASRLALQGDQETQYF.

V is TRBV6-1 and J is TRBJ2-2, with TRBD1 as a possible D gene (6 bases). V was shortened by 3 bases and J by 0 bases, with 8 bases between the two germline ends. Germline CDR1 MNHNS, CDR2 SASEGT. The CDR3 runs 15 residues. CDR3 residues: CASSEGAANTGELFF. CDR3 in DNA: TGTGCCAGCAGTGAGGGGGCAGCGAACACCGGGGAGCTGTTTTTT.

The V gene is TRBV5-1, the J gene TRBJ2-1; D remains ambiguous. Trimming took 5 bases from V and 5 from J, leaving 8 bases between them. Per the germline V gene, CDR1 is SGHRS and CDR2 is YFSETQ. The CDR3 sequence is 12 residues long. The CDR3 here is CASRQMNNEQFF. CDR3 DNA sequence: TGCGCCAGCAGGCAGATGAACAATGAGCAGTTCTTC.

The J gene is TRBJ1-1, the V gene TRBV7-2, with no clear D. V was clipped by 5 bases and J by 0 bases, with 16 bases between them. CDR1 and CDR2 (germline): SGHTA, FQGNSA. This CDR3 spans 16 amino acids. This chain's CDR3 is CASSLAAASLNTEAFF. The CDR3, as DNA: TGTGCCAGCAGCCTTGCGGCAGCTAGCTTGAACACTGAAGCTTTCTTT.

The gene calls are TRBV5-6 and TRBJ1-1, with D maybe TRBD1 (5 bases). CDR3 length: 16 amino acids. CDR1 and CDR2 from the germline V gene are SGHDT and YYEEEE. V lost 2 bases and J lost 0, with 14 bases in between. The CDR3 region is CASSFGSRTLNTEAFF. The DNA for the CDR3 is TGTGCCAGCAGCTTCGGATCCCGGACACTGAACACTGAAGCTTTCTTT.

The rearrangement uses TRBV5-1 and TRBJ2-5; D is ambiguous. The germline gives CDR1 SGHRS, CDR2 YFSETQ. Trimming took 6 bases from V and 5 from J, leaving 14 bases between them. This CDR3 has 13 residues. The CDR3 loop reads CASTISLLETQYF. CDR3 coding DNA: TGCGCCAGCACCATTAGCTTGCTGGAGACCCAGTACTTC.